This T cell receptor beta chain stems from a study of blood T cell repertoires in COVID-19. Looked up from germline, CDR1 is SGHTA and CDR2 is FQGNSA. The CDR3 extends over 13 amino acids. Trimming left V 5 bases short and J 8 bases short, with 12 bases between. Data came from immunoSEQ multiplex PCR; TCRdb stores just in-frame clones and leaves some out. The table has under 300,000 clones, about 88% seen once. The V call is TRBV7-2, the J call TRBJ1-4, with D perhaps matching TRBD1 (5 bases). The sequence was collected from a woman in her thirties or forties who had recovered from COVID-19. Input material: peripheral blood. CDR3 nucleotides: TGTGCCAGCAGCACGGGACTGAGGGAAAAACTGTTTTTT. Its translation is CASSTGLREKLFF.